Listed below are T cell receptor beta chains from one sample, sequenced in a study of T cell responses to AZD1222 COVID-19 vaccine. Sequenced by immunoSEQ multiplex PCR; TCRdb stores in-frame clones only, minus some. The sample records about 160,000 clones, roughly nine tenths being singletons. Material: peripheral blood, obtained on day 0 of AZD1222 vaccination. These TCRs come from an adult in good health. CDR3s include the opening cysteine and the closing phenylalanine or tryptophan. Each record gives: J gene, D gene, clone size, V gene, CDR3 protein, CDR3 DNA. D genes are given only for firm matches. Only some rows state a clone size, as once, few, many or a class for expanded clones.

J gene: TRBJ2-7
D gene: -
clone size: -
V gene: TRBV9
CDR3 protein: CASSVVDGGYEQYF
CDR3 DNA: TGTGCCAGCAGCGTAGTCGACGGAGGTTACGAGCAGTACTTC

J gene: TRBJ2-7
D gene: -
clone size: -
V gene: TRBV28
CDR3 protein: CASRHAGWGEQYF
CDR3 DNA: TGTGCCAGCAGGCACGCAGGGTGGGGAGAGCAGTACTTC

J gene: TRBJ2-7
D gene: -
clone size: -
V gene: TRBV30
CDR3 protein: CAWSVQGLLYEQYF
CDR3 DNA: TGTGCCTGGAGTGTACAAGGACTCCTCTACGAGCAGTACTTC

J gene: TRBJ2-1
D gene: TRBD2
clone size: -
V gene: TRBV9
CDR3 protein: CASSVEGGVSLDNEQFF
CDR3 DNA: TGTGCCAGCAGCGTAGAGGGAGGGGTAAGTTTGGACAATGAGCAGTTCTTC

J gene: TRBJ2-1
D gene: -
clone size: -
V gene: TRBV12-3/TRBV12-4
CDR3 protein: CASRPSTSEQFF
CDR3 DNA: TGTGCCAGCAGGCCTAGTACGAGTGAGCAGTTCTTC

J gene: TRBJ1-2
D gene: TRBD1
clone size: once
V gene: TRBV5-5
CDR3 protein: CASSSKPPGQGAYGYTF
CDR3 DNA: TGTGCCAGCAGCTCCAAACCCCCGGGACAGGGGGCCTATGGCTACACCTTC

J gene: TRBJ1-6
D gene: -
clone size: -
V gene: TRBV28
CDR3 protein: CASSLSYSPLHF
CDR3 DNA: TGTGCCAGCAGTTTATCCTATTCACCCCTCCACTTT

J gene: TRBJ2-3
D gene: -
clone size: few
V gene: TRBV7-9
CDR3 protein: CASSPQSTDTQYF
CDR3 DNA: TGTGCCAGCAGCCCTCAGAGCACAGATACGCAGTATTTT

J gene: TRBJ1-1
D gene: -
clone size: -
V gene: TRBV11-1
CDR3 protein: CASSLMGNTEAFF
CDR3 DNA: TGTGCCAGCAGCTTAATGGGGAACACTGAAGCTTTCTTT

J gene: TRBJ1-2
D gene: TRBD1
clone size: once
V gene: TRBV11-3
CDR3 protein: CASSSRDRDYANYGYTF
CDR3 DNA: TGTGCCAGCAGCAGCCGGGACAGGGACTACGCTAACTATGGCTACACCTTC

J gene: TRBJ2-1
D gene: -
clone size: -
V gene: TRBV7-9
CDR3 protein: CASSVGTVGEQFF
CDR3 DNA: TGTGCCAGCAGCGTGGGAACAGTCGGTGAGCAGTTCTTC

J gene: TRBJ1-5
D gene: -
clone size: -
V gene: TRBV7-9
CDR3 protein: CASSSQRDQPQHF
CDR3 DNA: TGTGCCAGCAGCTCTCAACGAGATCAGCCCCAGCATTTT

J gene: TRBJ2-2
D gene: TRBD1
clone size: -
V gene: TRBV7-2
CDR3 protein: CASSLMQGATGELFF
CDR3 DNA: TGTGCCAGCAGCTTAATGCAGGGGGCCACCGGGGAGCTGTTTTTT

J gene: TRBJ1-5
D gene: TRBD1
clone size: -
V gene: TRBV28
CDR3 protein: CASTQDRGLGQPQHF
CDR3 DNA: TGTGCCAGCACTCAGGACAGGGGGCTAGGTCAGCCCCAGCATTTT

J gene: TRBJ2-5
D gene: -
clone size: -
V gene: TRBV21-1
CDR3 protein: CASSNGTGGPQETQYF
CDR3 DNA: TGTGCCAGCAGCAACGGGACAGGGGGACCCCAAGAGACCCAGTACTTC

J gene: TRBJ2-3
D gene: -
clone size: -
V gene: TRBV11-2
CDR3 protein: CASSPAGTVPFTDTQYF
CDR3 DNA: TGTGCCAGCAGCCCCGCCGGGACGGTCCCTTTCACAGATACGCAGTATTTT

J gene: TRBJ2-7
D gene: -
clone size: -
V gene: TRBV9
CDR3 protein: CASSPAQHYEQYF
CDR3 DNA: TGTGCCAGCAGCCCAGCCCAACACTACGAGCAGTACTTC

J gene: TRBJ1-6
D gene: -
clone size: -
V gene: TRBV30
CDR3 protein: CAWSRRAGRNSPLHF
CDR3 DNA: TGTGCCTGGAGCCGGAGGGCAGGCCGTAATTCACCCCTCCACTTT

J gene: TRBJ2-6
D gene: -
clone size: -
V gene: TRBV4-2
CDR3 protein: CASSQRSSGANVLTF
CDR3 DNA: TGTGCCAGCAGCCAACGCAGCTCTGGGGCCAACGTCCTGACTTTC

J gene: TRBJ1-2
D gene: TRBD1
clone size: -
V gene: TRBV7-9
CDR3 protein: CASSLRGPQANYGYTF
CDR3 DNA: TGTGCCAGCAGCCTCAGGGGGCCCCAAGCTAACTATGGCTACACCTTC

J gene: TRBJ2-2
D gene: -
clone size: -
V gene: TRBV11-2
CDR3 protein: CASSLQPNTGELFF
CDR3 DNA: TGTGCCAGCAGCTTACAACCGAACACCGGGGAGCTGTTTTTT

J gene: TRBJ1-1
D gene: -
clone size: -
V gene: TRBV6-5
CDR3 protein: CASSTPSSTEAFF
CDR3 DNA: TGTGCCAGCAGTACGCCTAGTTCCACTGAAGCTTTCTTT

J gene: TRBJ2-4
D gene: -
clone size: -
V gene: TRBV23-1
CDR3 protein: CASSRISDQKNIQYF
CDR3 DNA: TGCGCCAGCAGTCGGATCTCAGACCAGAAAAACATTCAGTACTTC

J gene: TRBJ1-3
D gene: TRBD1
clone size: -
V gene: TRBV7-6
CDR3 protein: CASSLPTGKGGNTIYF
CDR3 DNA: TGTGCCAGCAGCTTACCGACAGGGAAAGGTGGAAACACCATATATTTT

J gene: TRBJ2-7
D gene: TRBD1
clone size: -
V gene: TRBV7-9
CDR3 protein: CASSLNKGDRTHEQYF
CDR3 DNA: TGTGCCAGCAGCTTAAATAAAGGGGACAGGACCCACGAGCAGTACTTC

J gene: TRBJ2-5
D gene: -
clone size: -
V gene: TRBV10-2
CDR3 protein: CASSESSPGPIEETQYF
CDR3 DNA: TGCGCCAGCAGTGAGTCGAGCCCAGGGCCCATAGAAGAGACCCAGTACTTC